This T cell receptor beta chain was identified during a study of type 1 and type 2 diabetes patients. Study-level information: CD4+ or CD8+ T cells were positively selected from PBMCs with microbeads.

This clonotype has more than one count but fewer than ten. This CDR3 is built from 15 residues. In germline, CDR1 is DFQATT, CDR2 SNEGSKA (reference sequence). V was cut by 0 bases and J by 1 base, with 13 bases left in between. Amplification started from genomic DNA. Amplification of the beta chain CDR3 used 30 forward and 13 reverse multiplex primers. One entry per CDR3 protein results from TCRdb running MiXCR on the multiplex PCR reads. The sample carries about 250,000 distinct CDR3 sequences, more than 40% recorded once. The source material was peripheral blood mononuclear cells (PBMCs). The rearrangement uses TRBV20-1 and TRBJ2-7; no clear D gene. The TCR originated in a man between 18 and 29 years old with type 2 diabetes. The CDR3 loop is CSARDFTGGSYEQYF. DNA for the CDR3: TGCAGTGCTAGAGATTTTACGGGTGGATCCTACGAGCAGTACTTC.